This T cell receptor (beta chain) is from a study of cytomegalovirus exposure and HLA in healthy donors. Germline-derived CDR1 and CDR2 are SGHTA and FQGNSA. The V gene lost 5 bases and the J gene lost 2 bases, with 15 bases spanning the gap. CDR3 length equals 15 residues. Both 60 Vbeta primers and 13 Jbeta primers went into the PCR. This table comes from immunoSEQ multiplex PCR, and its TCRdb copy is limited to in-frame clones, with some not included. The sample has 45,000 to 60,000 clones. The receptor was isolated from a woman in her 40s in good health and CMV-seronegative. This chain joins TRBV7-2 and TRBJ1-1, with a possible D match to TRBD1 (5 bases). The material sequenced was PBMCs. DNA of the CDR3: TGTGCCAGCAGCCCGGACATCATTCATAACACTGAAGCTTTCTTT. Translated, it gives CASSPDIIHNTEAFF. Using reference TRBV7-2 and TRBJ1-1 for the parts outside the CDR3, the full variable domain is GAGVSQSPSNKVTEKGKDVELRCDPISGHTALYWYRQSLGQGLEFLIYFQGNSAPDKSGLPSDRFSAERTGGSVSTLTIQRTQQEDSAVYLCASSPDIIHNTEAFFGQGTRLTVV.